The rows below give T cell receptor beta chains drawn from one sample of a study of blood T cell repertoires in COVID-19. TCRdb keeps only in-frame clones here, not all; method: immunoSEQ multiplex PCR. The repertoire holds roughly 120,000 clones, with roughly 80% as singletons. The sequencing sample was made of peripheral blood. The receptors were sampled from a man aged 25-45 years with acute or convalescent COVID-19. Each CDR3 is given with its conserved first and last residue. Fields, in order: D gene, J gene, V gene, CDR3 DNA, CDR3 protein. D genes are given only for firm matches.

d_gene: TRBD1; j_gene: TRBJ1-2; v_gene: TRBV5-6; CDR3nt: TGTGCCAGCAGCTTGTGGGACAGGGCCTACTATGGCTACACCTTC; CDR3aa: CASSLWDRAYYGYTF
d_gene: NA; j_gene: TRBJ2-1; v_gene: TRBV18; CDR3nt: TGTGCCAGCTCTCCAAGGGGGGGCAATGAGCAGTTCTTC; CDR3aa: CASSPRGGNEQFF
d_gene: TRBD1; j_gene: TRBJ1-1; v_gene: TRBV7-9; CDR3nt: TGTGCCAGCAGCACAGGGGGGCGAGGTGAAGCTTTCTTT; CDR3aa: CASSTGGRGEAFF
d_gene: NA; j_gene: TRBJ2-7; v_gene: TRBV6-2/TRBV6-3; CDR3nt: TGTGCCAGCAGTTCCCTCCCGGGGTCCCGCTACGAGCAGTACTTC; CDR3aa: CASSSLPGSRYEQYF
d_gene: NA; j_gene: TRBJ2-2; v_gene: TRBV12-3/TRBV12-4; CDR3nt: TGTGCCAGCAGTTCACCAGGGAAGCTGTTTTTT; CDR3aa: CASSSPGKLFF
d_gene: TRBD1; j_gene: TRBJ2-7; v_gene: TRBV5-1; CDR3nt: TGCGCCAGCAGCTTGACAGGGGGAAGTACCTACGAGCAGTACTTC; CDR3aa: CASSLTGGSTYEQYF
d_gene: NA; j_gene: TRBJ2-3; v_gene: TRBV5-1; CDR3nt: TGCGCCAGCAGCTTGGTGGCGGGGGCTACAGATACGCAGTATTTT; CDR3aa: CASSLVAGATDTQYF
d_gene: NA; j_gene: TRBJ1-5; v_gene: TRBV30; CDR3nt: TGTGCCTGGAGCCAGAGGCTCGGGGCCCAGCATTTT; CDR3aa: CAWSQRLGAQHF
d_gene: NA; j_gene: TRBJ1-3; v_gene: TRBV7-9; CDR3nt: TGTGCCAGCAGCTTATCAGTCTCTGGAAACACCATATATTTT; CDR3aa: CASSLSVSGNTIYF
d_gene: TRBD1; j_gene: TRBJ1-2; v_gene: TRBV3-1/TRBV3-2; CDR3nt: TGTGCCAGCGGGGGGGGTGGACAGGGTCTATCGGGCTATGGCTACACCTTC; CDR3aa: CASGGGGQGLSGYGYTF
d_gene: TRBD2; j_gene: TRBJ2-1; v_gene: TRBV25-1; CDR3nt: TGTGCCAGCAGTGAGGATCTAGCGGGAACTAGCTCCTACAATGAGCAGTTCTTC; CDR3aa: CASSEDLAGTSSYNEQFF
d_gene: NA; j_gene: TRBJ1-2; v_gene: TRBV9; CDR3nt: TGTGCCAGCAGCCTGGCGAGCGGTGTCAGAGCTAACTATGGCTACACCTTC; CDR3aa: CASSLASGVRANYGYTF
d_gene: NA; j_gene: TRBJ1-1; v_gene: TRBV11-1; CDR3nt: TGTGCCAGCAGCCCCGGGACTGAACCGAACACTGAAGCTTTCTTT; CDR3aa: CASSPGTEPNTEAFF
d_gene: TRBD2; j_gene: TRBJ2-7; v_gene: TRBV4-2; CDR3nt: TGTGCCAGCAGCCCCGTGGCGGGGGGAACCTACGAGCAGTACTTC; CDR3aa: CASSPVAGGTYEQYF
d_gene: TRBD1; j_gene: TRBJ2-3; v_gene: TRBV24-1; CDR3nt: TGTGCCACCAGCCAGGGACAGGGGGCAGGAGATACGCAGTATTTT; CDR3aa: CATSQGQGAGDTQYF
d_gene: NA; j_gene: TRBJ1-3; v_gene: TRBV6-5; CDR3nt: TGTGCCAGCAGTTATAGACAGGATGGAAACACCATATATTTT; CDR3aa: CASSYRQDGNTIYF
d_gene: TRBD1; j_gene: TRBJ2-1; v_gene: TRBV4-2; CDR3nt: TGTGCCAGCAGCCGGATATTGCAGGGGACAGTATACAATGAGCAGTTCTTC; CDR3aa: CASSRILQGTVYNEQFF